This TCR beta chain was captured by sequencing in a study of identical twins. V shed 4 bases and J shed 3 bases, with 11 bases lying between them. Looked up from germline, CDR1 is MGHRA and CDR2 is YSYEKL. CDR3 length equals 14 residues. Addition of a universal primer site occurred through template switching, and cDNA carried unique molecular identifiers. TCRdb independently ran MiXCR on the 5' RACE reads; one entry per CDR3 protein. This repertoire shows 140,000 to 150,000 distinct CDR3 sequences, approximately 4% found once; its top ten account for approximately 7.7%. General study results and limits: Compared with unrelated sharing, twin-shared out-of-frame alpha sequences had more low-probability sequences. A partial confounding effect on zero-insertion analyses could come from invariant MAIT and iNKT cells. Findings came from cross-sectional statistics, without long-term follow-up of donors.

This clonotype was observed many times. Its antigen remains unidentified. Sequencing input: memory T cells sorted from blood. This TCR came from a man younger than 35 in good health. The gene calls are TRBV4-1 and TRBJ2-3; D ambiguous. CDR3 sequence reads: CASSRSETTDTQYF. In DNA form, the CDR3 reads TGCGCCAGCAGCCGGAGCGAGACTACAGATACGCAGTATTTT.